Listed here are 7 T cell receptor beta chains from one sample, sequenced in a study of cytomegalovirus exposure and HLA in healthy donors. The PCR ran on 60 Vbeta and 13 Jbeta primers. Profiled with immunoSEQ multiplex PCR; TCRdb holds only in-frame clones, not every one. The sample spans 190,000 or so clones; the ten largest clones claim 0.74%. Sequenced: PBMCs. Receptor source: a boy aged 5-17 years in good health and CMV-seronegative.

The chain joins TRBV15 to TRBJ1-4, with 8 bases lining up with TRBD1. With V trimmed by 1 base and J by 7 bases, 5 bases remained unmatched. The CDR3 spans 15 residues. Germline V gives CDR1 LNHNV, CDR2 YYDKDF (reference sequence). The CDR3 nucleotides read TGTGCCACCAGCAGAGGGGCCGGGACAGGTGAAAAACTGTTTTTT. Translating it yields CATSRGAGTGEKLFF.

V usage is TRBV2 and J usage is TRBJ1-1; D is unclear. The CDR3 runs 13 residues. Trimming took off 9 bases at V and 6 bases at J, with 17 bases between the two ends. Germline CDR1 reads SNHLY; CDR2 reads FYNNEI. This CDR3 is CASKKERAPEAFF. The CDR3 DNA reads TGTGCCAGTAAAAAGGAGCGGGCCCCTGAAGCTTTCTTT. The whole variable domain, remainder taken from reference TRBV2 and TRBJ1-1, is EPEVTQTPSHQVTQMGQEVILRCVPISNHLYFYWYRQILGQKVEFLVSFYNNEISEKSEIFDDQFSVERPDGSNFTLKIRSTKLEDSAMYFCASKKERAPEAFFGQGTRLTVV.

This chain joins TRBV4-1 and TRBJ1-5, with TRBD1 as a possible D gene (6 bases). This CDR3 region has 15 residues. Looked up from germline, CDR1 is MGHRA and CDR2 is YSYEKL. Trimming took 6 bases from V and 5 from J, leaving 17 bases between them. DNA of the CDR3: TGCGCCAGCAGGCCAACTGGACAGATAGATCAGCCCCAGCATTTT. Protein product: CASRPTGQIDQPQHF.

This chain uses TRBV9 with TRBJ2-1, with 7 bases matching TRBD1. The CDR3 runs to 15 residues. Germline V gives CDR1 SGDLS, CDR2 YYNGEE. Unmatched junction bases numbered 7, after V lost 6 bases and J lost 1 base. The CDR3 spells CASNPTGSSYNEQFF. The CDR3 DNA reads TGTGCCAGCAACCCGACAGGGTCGTCCTACAATGAGCAGTTCTTC.

The chain is built from TRBV30 and TRBJ2-3; weak D call: TRBD1 (5 bases). CDR3 length: 13 amino acids. From germline, CDR1 is GTSNPN and CDR2 SVGIG (reference sequence). Trimming shortened V by 3 bases and J by 4 bases, and 11 bases separated the two germline ends. CDR3 residues: CAWRSRVSDTQYF. The DNA for the CDR3 is TGTGCCTGGAGGAGCAGGGTGTCAGATACGCAGTATTTT. The full variable domain, in which reference TRBV30 and TRBJ2-3 provide the parts outside the CDR3, is SQTIHQWPATLVQPVGSPLSLECTVEGTSNPNLYWYRQAAGRGLQLLFYSVGIGQISSEVPQNLSASRPQDRQFILSSKKLLLSDSGFYLCAWRSRVSDTQYFGPGTRLTVL.

CDR3 in DNA: TGTGCCAGCCAGAGTGCCGGAAGCGGCAATGAGCAGTTCTTC. Residues: CASQSAGSGNEQFF. The chain links TRBV28 to TRBJ2-1; D might be TRBD2 (5 bases). V was pared by 8 bases and J by 6 bases, with 17 bases between. CDR3 length equals 14 residues. The V gene's germline CDR1 is MDHEN and CDR2 SYDVKM.

CDR3 sequence reads: CASRPRDNSNQPQHF. The CDR3 DNA reads as TGTGCCAGCAGACCCCGGGACAATAGCAATCAGCCCCAGCATTTT. The chain couples TRBV7-4 to TRBJ1-5; D is possibly TRBD1 (6 bases). The CDR3 consists of 15 residues. Germline V gene lookup returns CDR1 SGHVT and CDR2 SQSDAQ. The V end lost 6 bases, the J end lost 0 bases, and 12 bases lay between the germline ends. The whole variable domain, filled in from reference TRBV7-4 and TRBJ1-5, reads GAGVSQSPRYKVAKRGRDVALRCDSISGHVTLYWYRQTLGQGSEVLTYSQSDAQRDKSGRPSGRFSAERPERSVSTLKIQRTEQGDSAVYLCASRPRDNSNQPQHFGDGTRLSIL.